This T cell receptor beta chain was captured in a study of T-cell memory formation after mild COVID-19. Study-level information: TCR clusters were mostly donor specific.

Notes on the study in general: Day 15 to 85 contracting clones showed balanced CD4/CD8; later expanders leaned CD4+. Clonal second-wave expansions that peaked on day 37 had unconfirmed SARS-CoV-2 specificity. Clones which contracted sat mainly in CM and EM if CD4+, and in EMRA if CD8+.

Each CDR3 protein gets one entry after TCRdb re-called the 5' RACE reads with MiXCR. The sample shows roughly 100,000 distinct CDR3 sequences, about 13% of them seen only once. This CDR3 comprises 15 residues. Deletions cut 0 bases from V and 6 bases from J, with 16 bases between. CDR1 SGHRS and CDR2 YFSETQ come from the germline V gene. Comments on this clonotype: Its antigen is unidentified.

Sequenced sample: PBMCs or a T cell subset sorted from them (not recorded which). This sequence joins TRBV5-1 and TRBJ2-7; no clear D. The source of this sequence is an adult woman who had mild COVID-19 (a few samples of this study predate the infection). Cell type and time point are not known. CDR3 amino acids: CASSLDPEGWSEQYF. The CDR3 DNA sequence: TGCGCCAGCAGCTTGGATCCAGAAGGGTGGTCCGAGCAGTACTTC.